These T cell receptor beta chains were read from a single sample in a study of neoadjuvant anti-PD-1 for oral cavity cancer. Method: immunoSEQ multiplex PCR; TCRdb's copy keeps in-frame clones and lacks some. The table shows about 14,000 clones, with roughly 74% occurring only once. Sequences were derived from PBMCs, sampled after nivolumab (anti-PD-1) treatment. The receptor set was obtained from a person between 40 and 85 years old with oral cavity squamous cell carcinoma. CDR3s include the opening cysteine and the closing phenylalanine or tryptophan. A D gene is named only where the DNA matches it firmly. Not all rows give a size; the values are once, few, many and, for expanded clones, a class.

DNA	CDR3	size	J	D	V
TGTGCCAGCAGCCAATGGGGGGGCGGCTCCTACAATGAGCAGTTCTTC	CASSQWGGGSYNEQFF	-	TRBJ2-1	-	TRBV14
TGTGCCAGCAGCCCGACAGGTGCTGGAAACACCATATATTTT	CASSPTGAGNTIYF	few	TRBJ1-3	-	TRBV9
TGTGCCAGCAGCTTAGATCTAGGGGACGGTTACGAGCAGTACTTC	CASSLDLGDGYEQYF	few	TRBJ2-7	-	TRBV11-2
TGTGCCAGCAGCTTTTCCGGGACGTCTAACAATGAGCAGTTCTTC	CASSFSGTSNNEQFF	-	TRBJ2-1	-	TRBV5-6
TGTGCCAGTAAACTCGCTTCCTGGAGCTCTGGAAACACCATATATTTT	CASKLASWSSGNTIYF	-	TRBJ1-3	-	TRBV19
TGTGCCAGCAGGCGGGCCGTTAATCAGCCCCAGCATTTT	CASRRAVNQPQHF	-	TRBJ1-5	-	TRBV7-8
TGTGCCAGCAGCTTAGTTTTCCTAGCGGGGGCGGATGAGCAGTTCTTC	CASSLVFLAGADEQFF	few	TRBJ2-1	TRBD2	TRBV7-6
TGCGCCAGCAGTCTCGGACAGAAAGTTGCAACTAATGAAAAACTGTTTTTT	CASSLGQKVATNEKLFF	few	TRBJ1-4	-	TRBV5-1
TGTGCCAGCAGCCTAACAGGGCTCCCGGATACGCAGTATTTT	CASSLTGLPDTQYF	-	TRBJ2-3	-	TRBV13
TGTGCCAGCAGCTTGGGGCAGGGGACGGGCGAGCAGTACTTC	CASSLGQGTGEQYF	-	TRBJ2-7	-	TRBV5-6
TGTGCCAGCAGTCATGGTTCTATAAGCAATCAGCCCCAGCATTTT	CASSHGSISNQPQHF	-	TRBJ1-5	-	TRBV28
TGTGCCAGCAGTTTATCAGTGAACACTGAAGCTTTCTTT	CASSLSVNTEAFF	-	TRBJ1-1	-	TRBV27
TGTGCCAGCGACGGACAGGAGAACACTGAAGCTTTCTTT	CASDGQENTEAFF	-	TRBJ1-1	TRBD1	TRBV18
TGTGCCAGCAGTGGGCCAGGGGCTGGGGCCAACGTCCTGACTTTC	CASSGPGAGANVLTF	-	TRBJ2-6	-	TRBV25-1
TGTGCCAGCAGCGTGGGACAGGGTAAGACTCCAGATACGCAGTATTTT	CASSVGQGKTPDTQYF	-	TRBJ2-3	TRBD1	TRBV9
TGTGCCAGCACCACCGGGACTAGCCGCGAGACCCAGTACTTC	CASTTGTSRETQYF	few	TRBJ2-5	TRBD2	TRBV6-5
TGTGCCAGCAGCTTTGGCAGGGTGGGGGAGCAGTACTTC	CASSFGRVGEQYF	once	TRBJ2-7	-	TRBV11-2
TGCGCCAGCAGCTCGGGACAGGGGTTTCTAGATACGCAGTATTTT	CASSSGQGFLDTQYF	-	TRBJ2-3	TRBD1	TRBV5-1
TGTGCCAGCAGGACAGGGCCGGACTACAATGAGCAGTTCTTC	CASRTGPDYNEQFF	-	TRBJ2-1	TRBD1	TRBV27
TGTGCCTGGAGTTTTGGCAGGGAAGCTTTCTTT	CAWSFGREAFF	-	TRBJ1-1	-	TRBV30
TGCGCCAGCAGTGAGGACAGCTGGGCCACTGAAGCTTTCTTT	CASSEDSWATEAFF	-	TRBJ1-1	-	TRBV10-1
TGTGCCAGCAGCGAGGGACTAGCGGGAAATGTAGGCCCCAATGAGCAGTTCTTC	CASSEGLAGNVGPNEQFF	-	TRBJ2-1	TRBD2	TRBV7-6
TGTGCCAGCAGCGTAGGCCGGGAGGTATCCGAGCAGTACTTC	CASSVGREVSEQYF	few	TRBJ2-7	TRBD2	TRBV9
TGTGCCAGCAGCGTGGGCCTATCGGTGGGGAACACTGAAGCTTTCTTT	CASSVGLSVGNTEAFF	-	TRBJ1-1	-	TRBV9
TGCGCCAGCAGCTTGGTTACAGGGGCGAACACTGAAGCTTTCTTT	CASSLVTGANTEAFF	-	TRBJ1-1	TRBD1	TRBV5-1